This TCR beta chain was found in a study of beta chain features in type 1 diabetes. The ends were cut back, 4 bases at V and 3 bases at J, with 11 bases in the middle. CDR1 is MNHNS, CDR2 SASEGT, per germline. This CDR3 contains 14 residues. Purity exceeding 95% was reached by all sorted populations. Reverse transcription of all isolated RNA meant that expressed TCRB transcripts were sequenced. Clones were read by immunoSEQ multiplex PCR, and TCRdb kept only the in-frame ones, dropping some. The table records a few hundred thousand clones, approximately 11% of them present only once. The chain combines TRBV6-1 with TRBJ2-3; D is unresolved. The receptor was isolated from a man aged 18 to 29 in good health. The material sequenced was central memory CD4+ T cells from blood. The CDR3 sequence is CASSVTELTDTQYF. The CDR3, as DNA: TGTGCCAGCAGTGTAACCGAATTAACAGATACGCAGTATTTT.